This T cell receptor beta chain comes out of a study of T-cell memory formation after mild COVID-19. The 5'RACE method, run with constant-segment primers, produced TCR alpha and TCR beta cDNA libraries (carrying sample barcodes and UMIs). TCRdb reprocessed the 5' RACE reads via MiXCR and lists one record per CDR3 protein. The data contain a few hundred thousand distinct CDR3 sequences, roughly a fifth of them singletons. This CDR3 has 14 amino acids. The germline V gene encodes CDR1 DFQATT and CDR2 SNEGSKA (reference sequence). V was pared by 4 bases and J by 4 bases, with 6 bases of the junction left unmatched.

The chain carries TRBV20-1 and TRBJ2-5; 10 bases agree with TRBD2. This clonotype originated in a man younger than 30 who had mild COVID-19 (a few samples of this study predate the infection). Cell type and time point are not known. What was sequenced was PBMCs or a T cell subset sorted from them (not recorded which). The CDR3 region is CSAMSAGGPETQYF. In DNA form, the CDR3 reads TGCAGTGCTATGTCAGCGGGGGGGCCAGAGACCCAGTACTTC.